This T cell receptor beta chain was captured in a study of graft-versus-host responses after intestinal transplantation. Study observations and caveats: Present in recipient marrow, GvH clones included some that appeared first in ileum or blood. Early declines in HvG clones that occurred post-transplant were associated with peak circulating GvH clone levels.

Germline CDR1 and CDR2: MNHEY and SVGAGI. The V end was cut by 0 bases, the J end by 4 bases, with 7 bases between. This CDR3 has 14 amino acids. Assay used: immunoSEQ multiplex PCR; TCRdb lists only in-frame clones, some missing. The data show around 15,000 clones, with about 90% seen just once and 5.5% to 7% held by the top ten. Points on this clone: Its antigen is unknown.

The specimen comprised PBMCs, sampled approximately 110 days after intestinal transplant. This receptor was obtained from a human patient who received an intestinal transplant, so some T cells may come from the graft donor. The V and J genes are TRBV6-5 and TRBJ2-1; unclear D gene. The CDR3 spells CASSYSAGYNEQFF. Written as DNA, the CDR3 is TGTGCCAGCAGTTACTCGGCCGGGTACAATGAGCAGTTCTTC.